This T cell receptor (beta chain) was recorded in a study of STAT3 mutations in large granular lymphocyte leukemia. As for this clone: Antigen: not known.

Overall study results and limits: Every T-cell large granular lymphocyte leukemia patient had at least one immunodominant TCR beta clonotype.

TCRdb's table, derived via immunoSEQ multiplex PCR, lists solely in-frame clones and lacks some. The profile shows about 9,200 clones, about 88% of them singletons. This clonotype originated in a man in his 60s with T-cell large granular lymphocyte leukemia. Some clones in this sample may be carry-over from other donors' samples. Sequencing input: peripheral blood mononuclear cells.

CDR3 loop: CASSRAGDNSPLHF. CDR3 bases: TGCGCCAGCAGCCGCGCAGGGGATAATTCACCCCTCCACTTT. The rearrangement uses TRBV4-3 and TRBJ1-6; maybe TRBD1 (6 bases). Per germline, CDR1 LGHNA and CDR2 YSLEER. The CDR3 covers 14 residues. V was cut by 4 bases and J by 5 bases, with 9 bases left in between.